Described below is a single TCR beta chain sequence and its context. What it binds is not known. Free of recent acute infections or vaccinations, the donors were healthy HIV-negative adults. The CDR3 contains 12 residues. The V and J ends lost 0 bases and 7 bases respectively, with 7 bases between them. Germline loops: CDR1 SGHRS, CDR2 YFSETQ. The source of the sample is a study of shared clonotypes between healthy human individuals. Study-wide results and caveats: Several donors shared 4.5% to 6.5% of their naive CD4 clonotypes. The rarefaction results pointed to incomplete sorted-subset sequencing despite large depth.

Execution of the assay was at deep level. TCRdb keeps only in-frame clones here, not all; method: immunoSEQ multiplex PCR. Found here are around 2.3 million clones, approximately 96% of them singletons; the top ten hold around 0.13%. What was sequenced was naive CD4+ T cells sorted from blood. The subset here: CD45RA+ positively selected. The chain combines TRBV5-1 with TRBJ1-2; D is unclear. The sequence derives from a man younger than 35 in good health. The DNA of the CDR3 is TGCGCCAGCAGCTTGGTTGGGGTTGGCTACACCTTC. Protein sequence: CASSLVGVGYTF.